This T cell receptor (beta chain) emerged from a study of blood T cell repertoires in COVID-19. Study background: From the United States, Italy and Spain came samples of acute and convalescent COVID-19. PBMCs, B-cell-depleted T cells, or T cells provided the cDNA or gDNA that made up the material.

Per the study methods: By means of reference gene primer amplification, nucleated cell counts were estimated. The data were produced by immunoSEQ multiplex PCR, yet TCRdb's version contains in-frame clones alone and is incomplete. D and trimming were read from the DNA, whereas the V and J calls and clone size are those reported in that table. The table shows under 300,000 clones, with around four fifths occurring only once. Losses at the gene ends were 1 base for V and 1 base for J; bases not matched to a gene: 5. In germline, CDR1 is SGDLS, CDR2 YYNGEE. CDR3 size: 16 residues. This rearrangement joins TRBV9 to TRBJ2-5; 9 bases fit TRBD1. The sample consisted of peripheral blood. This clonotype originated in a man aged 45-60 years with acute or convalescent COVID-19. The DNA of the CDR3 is TGTGCCAGCAGCGTAACGGACAGGGGATTCCAAGAGACCCAGTACTTC. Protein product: CASSVTDRGFQETQYF.